This TCR beta chain was identified during a study of graft-versus-host responses after intestinal transplantation. The wider study: All recipients got anti-thymocyte globulin induction, then tacrolimus and steroids for 2 to 3 years. The study's findings and limits: Allograft graft-versus-host to host-versus-graft clonal ratios ran high in patients with graft-donor T cell macrochimerism.

Data came from immunoSEQ multiplex PCR; TCRdb stores just in-frame clones and leaves some out. The sample consists of 40,000 or so clones, 83% of them appearing once. For this clone: The antigen is unknown.

V was trimmed by 4 bases and J by 1 base, leaving 17 bases between them. This CDR3 contains 17 residues. In germline, CDR1 is SGHVS, CDR2 FQNEAQ. The source was PBMCs, collected about 160 weeks after transplant. This receptor was obtained from a human patient who received an intestinal transplant, so some T cells may come from the graft donor. The rearrangement links TRBV7-8 to TRBJ2-1; D possibly corresponds to TRBD1 (6 bases). CDR3 nucleotide sequence: TGTGCCAGCAGCTCAACCCCGGACAGAGGGTCCTACAATGAGCAGTTCTTC. This sequence encodes CASSSTPDRGSYNEQFF.